A selection of T cell receptor beta chains follows, all from one sample in a study of T cells in localized non-small cell lung cancer. Libraries were prepared by immunoSEQ multiplex PCR; TCRdb keeps only in-frame clonotypes and omits some of them. The sample has 25,000 to 30,000 clones; approximately 90% are singletons. Sequencing used peripheral blood mononuclear cells, obtained before any cancer treatment. The receptors were sampled from a woman aged 35 to 70 with stage III lung adenocarcinoma. Each CDR3 is given with its conserved first and last residue. A D gene is named only where the DNA matches it firmly.

d_gene	v_gene	j_gene	CDR3nt	CDR3aa
.	TRBV6-4	TRBJ2-1	TGTGCCAGCAGTGCGAAAAGCGGGTCGTACAATGAGCAGTTCTTC	CASSAKSGSYNEQFF
.	TRBV7-9	TRBJ2-3	TGTGCCAGCAGCCCCGTGGGGACAGATACGCAGTATTTT	CASSPVGTDTQYF
.	TRBV30	TRBJ1-5	TGTGCCTGGAGTGCACCCGGGGGCGGTCAGCCCCAGCATTTT	CAWSAPGGGQPQHF
.	TRBV5-1	TRBJ2-2	TGCGCCAGCAGCTTTGAGGGGTACACCGGGGAGCTGTTTTTT	CASSFEGYTGELFF
TRBD1	TRBV27	TRBJ1-1	TGTGCCAGCAGTCAGGGGGGGAACACTGAAGCTTTCTTT	CASSQGGNTEAFF
TRBD1	TRBV5-1	TRBJ1-3	TGCGCCAGCAGCTTCGGGGACAGAGATTCTGGAAACACCATATATTTT	CASSFGDRDSGNTIYF
TRBD2	TRBV27	TRBJ2-5	TGTGCCAGCAAAGTACTAGCGGGAGGGGTAGAGACCCAGTACTTC	CASKVLAGGVETQYF
.	TRBV11-2	TRBJ2-3	TGTGCCAGCAGCTTAAGGGATTTTCAGACAGATACGCAGTATTTT	CASSLRDFQTDTQYF
TRBD2	TRBV6-5	TRBJ2-2	TGTGCCAGCAGTCTAGCGGGGTTTACCGGGGAGCTGTTTTTT	CASSLAGFTGELFF
TRBD1	TRBV27	TRBJ1-1	TGTGCCAGCAGTAGGGGACAGGGGGGTTTCGAGGCTTTCTTT	CASSRGQGGFEAFF
TRBD2	TRBV28	TRBJ2-7	TGTGCCAGCATCGAAGGACTAGCGTCAACCTACGAGCAGTACTTC	CASIEGLASTYEQYF
.	TRBV7-9	TRBJ2-7	TGTGCCAGCAGCTTAGCGCCAGGAGGGGTGAACGAGCAGTACTTC	CASSLAPGGVNEQYF
.	TRBV6-6	TRBJ1-2	TGTGCCAGCAGCCCCCTGAATCGTGGCTACACCTTC	CASSPLNRGYTF
TRBD2	TRBV11-3	TRBJ2-1	TGTGCCAGCAGCTCGGGACTAGCCTACAATGAGCAGTTCTTC	CASSSGLAYNEQFF
.	TRBV11-2	TRBJ1-1	TGTGCCAGCAGCTTAGGACGGACTAACACTGAAGCTTTCTTT	CASSLGRTNTEAFF
TRBD1	TRBV5-5	TRBJ1-3	TGTGCCAGCAGCAGAGGGGACAGCTCTGGAAACACCATATATTTT	CASSRGDSSGNTIYF
.	TRBV27	TRBJ1-6	TGTGCCAGCAACGTACAGGGCCCTAATTCACCCCTCCACTTT	CASNVQGPNSPLHF
.	TRBV7-6	TRBJ2-2	TGTGCCAGCAGTACCGGGTTTTCCTCCGGGGAGCTGTTTTTT	CASSTGFSSGELFF
.	TRBV15	TRBJ1-2	TGTGCCACCAGCAGCACAAGGGACTATGGCTACACCTTC	CATSSTRDYGYTF
.	TRBV28	TRBJ2-1	TGTGCCAGCAGTTTATGGGGTCATGAGCAGTTCTTC	CASSLWGHEQFF
.	TRBV7-6	TRBJ2-5	TGTGCCAGCAGCTTGGAGGGGGGGTCAGCAGAGACCCAGTACTTC	CASSLEGGSAETQYF
TRBD1	TRBV18	TRBJ2-7	TGTGCCAGCTCGGAGGACAGGGGGACCTACGAGCAGTACTTC	CASSEDRGTYEQYF
.	TRBV7-2	TRBJ2-6	TGTGCCAGCAGCCCGGGGCCCTACTCTGGGGCCAACGTCCTGACTTTC	CASSPGPYSGANVLTF
.	TRBV6-1	TRBJ2-2	TGTGCCAGCAGTGAGGAGGCAGGGAACACCGGGGAGCTGTTTTTT	CASSEEAGNTGELFF
TRBD2	TRBV28	TRBJ2-3	TGTGCCAGCAGCGGGACTAGCGGGAGAGGAGGCACAGATACGCAGTATTTT	CASSGTSGRGGTDTQYF
.	TRBV15	TRBJ2-1	TGTGCCACCAGCAGATCGAAGCGGGAGCAGTTCTTC	CATSRSKREQFF
.	TRBV5-4	TRBJ2-1	TGTGCCAGCAGCCCCAATGTGGGGGCCGATGAGCAGTTCTTC	CASSPNVGADEQFF
.	TRBV4-3	TRBJ2-1	TGCGCCAGCAGCCAAGTTCGGGGAATTGACGGCAATGAGCAGTTCTTC	CASSQVRGIDGNEQFF
.	TRBV5-1	TRBJ2-1	TGCGCCAGCAGCTTAGAGGGTACCAATGAGCAGTTCTTC	CASSLEGTNEQFF
.	TRBV5-1	TRBJ2-6	TGCGCCAGCAGCCTACTTGGACACTTCTCTCCGCACTCTGGGGCCAACGTCCTGACTTTC	CASSLLGHFSPHSGANVLTF
.	TRBV7-2	TRBJ1-2	TGTGCCAGCAGCCCCCGGCTAGGACCTAACTATGGCTACACCTTC	CASSPRLGPNYGYTF
TRBD1	TRBV29-1	TRBJ2-5	TGCAGCGTTGGACAGGGGGAAGAGACCCAGTACTTC	CSVGQGEETQYF